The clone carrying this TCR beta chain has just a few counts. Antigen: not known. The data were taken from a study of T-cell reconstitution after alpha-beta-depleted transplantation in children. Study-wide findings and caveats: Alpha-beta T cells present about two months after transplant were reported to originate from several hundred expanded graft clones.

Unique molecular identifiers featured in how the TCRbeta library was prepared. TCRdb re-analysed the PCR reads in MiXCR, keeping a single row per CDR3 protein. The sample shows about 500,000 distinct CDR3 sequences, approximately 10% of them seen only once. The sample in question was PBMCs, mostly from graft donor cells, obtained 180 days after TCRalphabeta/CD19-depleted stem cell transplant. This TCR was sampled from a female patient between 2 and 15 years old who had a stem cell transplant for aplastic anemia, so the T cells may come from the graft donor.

The CDR3 DNA reads as TGCGCCAGCAGCTTATCCGGACTAGTGGAGACCCAGTACTTC. Translated, it gives CASSLSGLVETQYF. This chain links TRBV5-1 with TRBJ2-5, with 7 bases identical to TRBD2. This CDR3 is built from 14 residues. Germline V gene data show CDR1 as SGHRS and CDR2 as YFSETQ. Trimming at V came to 2 bases and at J to 5 bases, leaving 6 bases not matched to a gene. The full variable domain, its missing parts supplied by reference TRBV5-1 and TRBJ2-5, is KAGVTQTPRYLIKTRGQQVTLSCSPISGHRSVSWYQQTPGQGLQFLFEYFSETQRNKGNFPGRFSGRQFSNSRSEMNVSTLELGDSALYLCASSLSGLVETQYFGPGTRLLVL.